This T cell receptor (beta chain) emerged from a study of blood T cell repertoires in COVID-19. Study-wide background: Collection of acute and convalescent COVID-19 samples took place in the United States, Italy and Spain. T cells, B-cell-depleted T cells, or PBMCs supplied cDNA or gDNA.

The length of the CDR3 is 15 residues. The V segment lost 5 bases and the J segment 4 bases; nucleotides outside the gene matches: 9. CDR1 is SNHLY and CDR2 is FYNNEI in the germline V gene. Original handling: The authors estimated nucleated cell counts from reference gene primer amplification. TCRdb's copy holds only in-frame clones and misses some; the assay was immunoSEQ multiplex PCR. Clone size and the V and J calls come from that table; the DNA yielded D and trimming. The sample carries around 140,000 clones, 84% recorded once. Sequenced input: peripheral blood. The receptor was isolated from a man aged 55-75 years with acute or convalescent COVID-19. This chain uses TRBV2 with TRBJ1-2; 8 bases line up with TRBD1. The CDR3 DNA is TGTGCCAGCAGTACAATCCAGGGGGCTGGCTATGGCTACACCTTC. It specifies CASSTIQGAGYGYTF.